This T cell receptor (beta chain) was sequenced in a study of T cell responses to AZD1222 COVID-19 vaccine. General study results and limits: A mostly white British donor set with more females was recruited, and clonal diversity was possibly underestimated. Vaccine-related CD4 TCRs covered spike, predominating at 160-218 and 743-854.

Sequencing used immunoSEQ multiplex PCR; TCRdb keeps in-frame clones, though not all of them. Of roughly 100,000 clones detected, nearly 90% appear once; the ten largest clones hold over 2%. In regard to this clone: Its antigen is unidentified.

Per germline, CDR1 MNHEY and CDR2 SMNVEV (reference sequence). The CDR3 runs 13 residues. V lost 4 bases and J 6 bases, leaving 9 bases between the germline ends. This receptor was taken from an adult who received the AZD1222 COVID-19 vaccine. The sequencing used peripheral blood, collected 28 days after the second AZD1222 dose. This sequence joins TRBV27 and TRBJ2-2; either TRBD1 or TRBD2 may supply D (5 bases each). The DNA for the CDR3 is TGTGCCAGCAGTTCCAGGGACCCCGGGGAGCTGTTTTTT. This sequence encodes CASSSRDPGELFF.